The entry below gives a single TCR beta chain sequence along with its context. These data originate in a study of CD8 T cells in Susac syndrome. The authors negatively isolated CD8+ and CD4+ T cells and FACS-enriched TEMRA cells. The CDR3 is 12 amino acids. Germline loops: CDR1 SQVTM, CDR2 ANQGSEA. RNA amounts of roughly 0.45 to 1 ug underwent reverse transcription with random hexamers. Each CDR3 protein is one row after TCRdb ran MiXCR on the immunoSEQ multiplex PCR reads. The repertoire holds 100,000 to 150,000 distinct CDR3 sequences, about 94% seen once, with 0.07% to 0.09% in the top ten. The chain couples TRBV29-1 to TRBJ2-1; a weak D match, TRBD2 (5 bases). Sequenced sample: CD4+ T cells from PBMCs. The sequence derives from a human donor in good health. CDR3 bases: TGCTCCCACGCGGACTTCGGACATGAGCAGTTCTTC. This encodes CSHADFGHEQFF.